This T cell receptor beta chain was recorded in a study of blood T cell repertoires in COVID-19. Overall study: Sites in the United States, Italy and Spain provided acute and convalescent COVID-19 samples.

The V end lost 1 base, the J end lost 1 base, and 4 bases lay between the germline ends. CDR1 is LGHDT and CDR2 is YNNKEL in the germline V gene (reference sequence). This CDR3 contains 13 residues. Some clones are missing from TCRdb's copy, which holds only in-frame ones; the method was immunoSEQ multiplex PCR. The table records over 250,000 clones, approximately 84% of them present only once. Sequenced sample: peripheral blood. V and J are TRBV3-1 (or the pseudogene TRBV3-2) and TRBJ1-1; D is unclear. This clonotype was sampled from a human donor with COVID-19, enrolled during active disease. The donor label of this sample is uncertain. The DNA of the CDR3 is TGTGCCAGCAGCCAAGTCGGGAACACTGAAGCTTTCTTT. Translated: CASSQVGNTEAFF.